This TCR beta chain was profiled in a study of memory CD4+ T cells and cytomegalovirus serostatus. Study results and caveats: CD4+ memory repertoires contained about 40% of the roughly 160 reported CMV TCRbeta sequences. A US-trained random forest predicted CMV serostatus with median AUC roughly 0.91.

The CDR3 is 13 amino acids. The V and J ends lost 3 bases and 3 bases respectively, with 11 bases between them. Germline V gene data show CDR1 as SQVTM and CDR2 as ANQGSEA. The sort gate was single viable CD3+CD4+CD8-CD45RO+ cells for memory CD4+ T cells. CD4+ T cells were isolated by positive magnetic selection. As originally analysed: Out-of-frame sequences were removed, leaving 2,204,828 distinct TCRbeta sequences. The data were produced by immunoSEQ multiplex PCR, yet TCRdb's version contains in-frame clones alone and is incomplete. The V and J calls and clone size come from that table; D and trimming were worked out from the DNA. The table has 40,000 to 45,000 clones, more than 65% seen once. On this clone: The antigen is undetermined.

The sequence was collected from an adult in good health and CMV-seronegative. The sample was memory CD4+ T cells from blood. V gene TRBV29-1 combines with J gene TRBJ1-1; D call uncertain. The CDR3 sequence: CSVDGSADTEAFF. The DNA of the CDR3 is TGCAGCGTTGACGGGAGCGCGGACACTGAAGCTTTCTTT.